This TCR beta chain is from a study of blood T cell repertoires in COVID-19. Across the study: The study counted Cohort 3 donors as recovered given two negative PCRs, clearance, or symptom resolution. T cells, B-cell-depleted T cells, or PBMCs supplied cDNA or gDNA.

Germline CDR1 and CDR2: SNHLY and FYNNEI. The junction had 26 bases not matched to a gene; V was cut back by 11 bases and J by 0 bases. The CDR3 is 20 residues long. Sequencing was performed with immunoSEQ multiplex PCR; in TCRdb, only in-frame clones are kept and a portion is missing. The profile shows 200,000 to 250,000 clones, roughly nine tenths of them singletons. The specimen was PBMCs or T cells enriched from blood (not recorded which). The chain recombines TRBV2 with TRBJ2-7; 9 bases map to TRBD2. This TCR was recovered from a woman aged 45-59 years in a cohort exposed to, infected with or recovered from COVID-19 (not recorded which). Here the CDR3 DNA reads TGTGCCCAGCAGGGGAGGATGGGGCGTTTGCAGCGGGGGGACTCCTACGAGCAGTACTTC. Its translation: CAQQGRMGRLQRGDSYEQYF.